In its sample, the clone carrying this T cell receptor (beta chain) was seen many times. Its specificity is unknown. The source of the sample is a study of blood T cells in healthy people across ages. Findings of the study overall: Higher diversity, along with more naive CD4+ cells, distinguished long-lived donors from aged donors. In older individuals, TCR beta diversity per million T cells was lower, falling roughly linearly with age.

With 2 bases clipped from V and 5 bases from J, the junction kept 3 bases outside the gene matches. Germline V gives CDR1 SGHKS, CDR2 YYEKEE (reference sequence). The CDR3 runs 16 residues. Healthy individuals of Caucasian origin from Russia, aged 6 to 90, served as donors. A J-beta primer mix and a sample-barcoded 5' primer were used in a second PCR of about 6 to 12 cycles. TCRdb re-derived calls from the 5' RACE reads in MiXCR, one entry per CDR3 protein. The table lists around 800,000 distinct CDR3 sequences, 20% to 30% of them singletons, with 3% in the top ten. The same specimen was also included in a second study, on T cells of mothers and their children.

This chain connects TRBV5-5 to TRBJ2-5; TRBD2 matches 16 bases. Sequencing input: blood. This clonotype was sampled from a boy aged 10-17 years in good health. The CDR3 region is CASSFGTSGGAETQYF. In nucleotides, the CDR3 is TGTGCCAGCAGCTTCGGGACTAGCGGGGGGGCTGAGACCCAGTACTTC.